The 25 T cell receptor beta chains below come from one sample, sequenced in a study of cytomegalovirus exposure and HLA in healthy donors. The PCR employed 60 Vbeta primers together with 13 Jbeta primers. The repertoire was sequenced with immunoSEQ multiplex PCR; TCRdb's copy has only in-frame clones and lacks some. Of 100,000 to 150,000 clones listed, approximately 15% are singletons. Sample: PBMCs. The receptor source for this set is a woman between 18 and 29 years old in good health and CMV-seronegative.

This clone was seen a few times. The rearrangement uses TRBV7-9 and TRBJ1-4, with 9 bases fitting TRBD1. Germline values: CDR1 SEHNR, CDR2 FQNEAQ (reference sequence). The CDR3 runs 15 residues. V gave up 5 bases and J gave up 7 bases; unmatched junction bases: 8. CDR3 in amino acids: CASSPPTGGGEKLFF. CDR3 sequence (DNA): TGTGCCAGCAGCCCCCCGACAGGGGGGGGTGAAAAACTGTTTTTT.

This clone was counted a few times. The CDR3 loop reads CASSLGQGAGSGYTF. In nucleotides, the CDR3 is TGCGCCAGCAGCTTGGGACAGGGGGCGGGTAGTGGCTACACCTTC. The chain joins TRBV5-1 to TRBJ1-2, with 10 bases matching TRBD1. Germline assignment: CDR1 SGHRS and CDR2 YFSETQ. V lost 0 bases to trimming and J lost 7 bases; unmatched junction nucleotides: 6. This CDR3 has 15 amino acids.

In its sample, this clone was seen once. The chain uses TRBV28 and TRBJ2-1; TRBD2 matches 9 bases. CDR3 size: 14 residues. Germline CDR1 and CDR2: MDHEN and SYDVKM. The V and J ends lost 8 bases and 4 bases, in that order; junction bases with no gene match: 6. The CDR3 here is CASGGLAFYNEQFF. The CDR3, as DNA: TGTGCCAGCGGGGGACTAGCTTTTTACAATGAGCAGTTCTTC.

This clone has a handful of counts. Here the CDR3 DNA reads TGCGCCAGCAGCTTGGGGACAGGGGGTAACTATGGCTACACCTTC. Its protein is CASSLGTGGNYGYTF. V is TRBV5-1 and J is TRBJ1-2, with TRBD1 identical over 10 bases. CDR1 and CDR2 from the germline V gene are SGHRS and YFSETQ. The CDR3 runs 15 residues. V lost 0 bases and J lost 1; bases outside the gene matches: 0.

This chain uses TRBV7-9 with TRBJ1-3; D ambiguous. This CDR3 is built from 13 residues. V was clipped by 2 bases and J by 4 bases, with 6 bases between them. Germline assignment: CDR1 SEHNR and CDR2 FQNEAQ (reference sequence). The CDR3 sequence is CASSLISGNTIYF. The CDR3, as DNA: TGTGCCAGCAGCTTAATATCCGGAAACACCATATATTTT.

The gene calls are TRBV11-3 and TRBJ2-1; no firm D call. The V end lost 1 base, the J end lost 5 bases, and 6 bases lay between the germline ends. Germline CDR1 SGHNT, CDR2 YENEEA. This CDR3 region has 13 residues. The CDR3 DNA is TGTGCCAGCAGCTTAGGAGCGAACAATGAGCAGTTCTTC. Amino acid sequence: CASSLGANNEQFF. Full variable domain (outside the CDR3, taken from reference TRBV11-3 and TRBJ2-1): EAGVVQSPRYKIIEKKQPVAFWCNPISGHNTLYWYLQNLGQGPELLIRYENEEAVDDSQLPKDRFSAERLKGVDSTLKIQPAELGDSAVYLCASSLGANNEQFFGPGTRLTVL.

The V gene is TRBV11-2, the J gene TRBJ2-5, with D possibly TRBD1 on 6 matching bases. Deletions cut 5 bases from V and 2 bases from J, with 15 bases between. Germline CDR1 and CDR2: SGHAT and FQNNGV. The length of the CDR3 is 15 residues. This CDR3 reads CASSPSDRPQETQYF. The CDR3 DNA sequence: TGTGCCAGCAGCCCCTCCGACAGGCCACAAGAGACCCAGTACTTC.

This clone was observed a few times. The rearrangement joins TRBV9 to TRBJ2-3, with 8 positions matching TRBD2. The CDR3 is 16 residues long. J gave up 0 bases and V 3 bases, and 6 bases lay outside the gene matches. The germline V gene has CDR1 SGDLS and CDR2 YYNGEE. The CDR3 DNA sequence: TGTGCCAGCAGCGCAAAAACTAGCGGTAGCACAGATACGCAGTATTTT. It yields the protein CASSAKTSGSTDTQYF.

The genes are TRBV28 and TRBJ1-1; TRBD1 aligns across 8 bases. In germline, CDR1 is MDHEN, CDR2 SYDVKM. Trimming took 0 bases from V and 0 from J; bases not matched to a gene: 6. This CDR3 region has 17 residues. The CDR3 reads CASSLWAGGRMNTEAFF. CDR3 bases: TGTGCCAGCAGTTTATGGGCAGGGGGCAGGATGAACACTGAAGCTTTCTTT. The whole variable domain, remainder taken from reference TRBV28 and TRBJ1-1, is DVKVTQSSRYLVKRTGEKVFLECVQDMDHENMFWYRQDPGLGLRLIYFSYDVKMKEKGDIPEGYSVSREKKERFSLILESASTNQTSMYLCASSLWAGGRMNTEAFFGQGTRLTVV.

CDR3 sequence (DNA): TGTGCCAGCAGTGGATACAGGGGGCCGGGGACTGAAGCTTTCTTT. Amino acids: CASSGYRGPGTEAFF. The V gene is TRBV6-5, the J gene TRBJ1-1; 9 bases fit TRBD1. Germline CDR1 and CDR2: MNHEY and SVGAGI. The CDR3 has 15 amino acids. The V segment lost 5 bases and the J segment 5 bases; nucleotides outside the gene matches: 9.

This clone has a handful of counts. The V gene is TRBV5-4, the J gene TRBJ2-2; 8 nucleotides match TRBD2. Looked up from germline, CDR1 is SGHNT and CDR2 is YYREEE (reference sequence). The CDR3 consists of 15 residues. V lost 3 bases and J lost 4; bases outside the gene matches: 5. This CDR3 reads CASSSSGRTTGELFF. The CDR3 DNA reads as TGTGCCAGCAGCTCCAGCGGGAGAACCACCGGGGAGCTGTTTTTT.

This clone was found a few times. This chain connects TRBV5-1 to TRBJ2-7; 7 bases agree with TRBD1. This CDR3 has 14 amino acids. Losses at the gene ends were 6 bases for V and 2 bases for J; bases not matched to a gene: 8. The germline V gene encodes CDR1 SGHRS and CDR2 YFSETQ. CDR3 coding DNA: TGCGCCAGCATCGATACGGGACAGCCCTACGAGCAGTACTTC. Encoded protein: CASIDTGQPYEQYF.

This rearrangement joins TRBV7-6 to TRBJ1-1; 11 bases map to TRBD1. The CDR3 runs to 14 residues. Looked up from germline, CDR1 is SGHVS and CDR2 is FNYEAQ. The J segment lost 5 bases and the V segment lost 5 bases, leaving 4 bases of the junction unmatched. CDR3 coding DNA: TGTGCCAGCAGCCTCGGACAGGGGGCGACTGAAGCTTTCTTT. Residues: CASSLGQGATEAFF.

The chain is built from TRBV7-3 and TRBJ2-3; 13 bases are a match to TRBD2. CDR1 and CDR2 (germline): SGHTA, FQGTGA. J was trimmed by 0 bases and V by 5 bases; bases with no gene match: 11. This CDR3 is built from 19 residues. CDR3 nucleotide sequence: TGTGCCAGCAGCATGACTAGCGGGAGGTTCTTTCGCAGCACAGATACGCAGTATTTT. Its protein product is CASSMTSGRFFRSTDTQYF.

The sample holds a few counts of this clone. This chain links TRBV2 with TRBJ2-7; D gene unclear. CDR1 and CDR2 (germline): SNHLY, FYNNEI. Trimming cost V 5 bases and J 6 bases, with 17 bases left between them. The CDR3 runs 14 residues. CDR3 protein: CASSPEPGASEQYF. The CDR3 coding sequence is TGTGCCAGCAGTCCTGAGCCTGGAGCAAGCGAGCAGTACTTC.

This clone came up a few times. V and J are TRBV6-1 and TRBJ2-1; no clear D. Deletions cut 3 bases from V and 1 base from J, with 7 bases between. The germline CDR1 and CDR2 sequences are MNHNS and SASEGT. CDR3 size: 14 residues. In DNA, the CDR3 is TGTGCCAGCAGTGACGGTGAGTCCTACAATGAGCAGTTCTTC. Its translation: CASSDGESYNEQFF.

This sequence joins TRBV7-9 and TRBJ2-5, with a weak D call TRBD1 (5 bases). This CDR3 is 16 amino acids long. With 5 bases removed from V and 0 bases from J, the gap between germline ends came to 16 bases. Germline CDR1 and CDR2: SEHNR and FQNEAQ (reference sequence). DNA for the CDR3: TGTGCCAGCAGCCCCACCAGGGAAGGGGACCAAGAGACCCAGTACTTC. Protein product: CASSPTREGDQETQYF.

The rearrangement joins TRBV5-1 to TRBJ1-1; 8 bases are a match to TRBD1. Trimming took 5 bases from V and 6 from J; bases not matched to a gene: 12. The CDR3 runs to 15 residues. Germline lookup yields CDR1 SGHRS and CDR2 YFSETQ. In DNA, the CDR3 is TGCGCCAGCAGGGGTGCCACTCAGGGGGCCTCTGAAGCTTTCTTT. Its protein product is CASRGATQGASEAFF.

As regards this clone: Other DNA variants within this sample encode the same CDR3. The V call is TRBV30, the J call TRBJ2-7, with TRBD2 matching 13 bases. The V gene's germline CDR1 is GTSNPN and CDR2 SVGIG (reference sequence). Trimming at V came to 3 bases and at J to 3 bases, leaving 2 bases not matched to a gene. The CDR3 length is 14 residues. In DNA form, the CDR3 reads TGTGCCTGGAGCCGACTAGCGGGAGGCTACGAGCAGTACTTC. Translating gives CAWSRLAGGYEQYF.

The chain employs TRBV5-6 and TRBJ1-4; no clear D gene. The CDR3 length is 15 residues. V was clipped by 3 bases and J by 7 bases, with 16 bases between them. The germline CDR1 and CDR2 sequences are SGHDT and YYEEEE. CDR3 region: CASSSSWEGGEKLFF. The CDR3 coding sequence is TGTGCCAGCAGCTCGTCGTGGGAGGGAGGTGAAAAACTGTTTTTT.

This clone came up a few times. The rearrangement links TRBV2 to TRBJ2-7; possible D gene TRBD2, 5 bases. Between the trimmed V and J ends, which lost 7 bases and 1 base, there was a span of 11 bases. The germline CDR1 and CDR2 sequences are SNHLY and FYNNEI. CDR3 length: 13 residues. The CDR3 region is CASMSRGSYEQYF. The CDR3 bases are TGTGCCAGCATGAGCCGGGGTTCCTACGAGCAGTACTTC.

This clone was detected only a few times. The rearrangement uses TRBV28 and TRBJ1-3, with 10 bases matching TRBD1. This CDR3 region has 15 residues. Germline CDR1 is MDHEN and CDR2 is SYDVKM. The V segment lost 6 bases and the J segment 4 bases; nucleotides outside the gene matches: 6. CDR3 sequence: CASSPTGGFGNTIYF. The CDR3 nucleotides read TGTGCCAGCAGCCCGACAGGGGGCTTCGGAAACACCATATATTTT.

The rearrangement links TRBV30 to TRBJ2-1, with 14 positions matching TRBD2. The germline CDR1 and CDR2 sequences are GTSNPN and SVGIG (reference sequence). The CDR3 sequence is 15 residues long. The junction had 8 bases not matched to a gene; V was cut back by 6 bases and J by 7 bases. As DNA, the CDR3 is TGTGCCTGTCCTATAGGGACTAGCGGGAGTAATGAGCAGTTCTTC. Its protein product is CACPIGTSGSNEQFF.

This clone was seen more than once but under ten times. The rearrangement joins TRBV28 to TRBJ1-3; perhaps TRBD1 as D (5 bases). Germline V CDR1 and CDR2: MDHEN, SYDVKM. The CDR3 is made up of 11 amino acids. Trimming removed 10 bases from V and 2 bases from J, with 6 bases in between. The CDR3 sequence: CATGTGNTIYF. In nucleotides, the CDR3 is TGTGCCACAGGGACTGGAAACACCATATATTTT.

This clone was counted only a few times. DNA of the CDR3: TGTGCCAGCATGCCGCAGGGAGGGGGCACTGAAGCTTTCTTT. It translates to CASMPQGGGTEAFF. J is TRBJ1-1 and V is TRBV19, with D tentatively TRBD1 (6 bases). V lost 9 bases to trimming and J lost 4 bases, with 18 bases between them. Germline V CDR1 and CDR2: LNHDA, SQIVND (reference sequence). The CDR3 has 14 amino acids.